Listed here is a single T cell receptor beta chain. The germline V gene has CDR1 SGHAT and CDR2 FQNNGV. The V end lost 9 bases, the J end lost 1 base, and 15 bases lay between the germline ends. This CDR3 region has 14 residues. This sample stems from a study of blood T cell repertoires in COVID-19. Generated by immunoSEQ multiplex PCR, the TCRdb table keeps only in-frame clones and is missing some. The repertoire holds roughly 180,000 clones, roughly three quarters seen once, with roughly an eighth in the top ten. J is TRBJ1-2 and V is TRBV11-2, with unresolved D. The origin of this receptor is a man in his sixties who had been exposed to COVID-19. The material sequenced was PBMCs or T cells enriched from blood (not recorded which). In DNA form, the CDR3 reads TGTGCCAGTCGCGGTCCAGCCCGTAACTATGGCTACACCTTC. It encodes CASRGPARNYGYTF.